This T cell receptor (beta chain) was obtained from a study of graft-versus-host responses after intestinal transplantation. Study-level background: Once they had received anti-thymocyte globulin induction, all recipients took tacrolimus and steroids for three to four years. Study findings and constraints: Recipient marrow contained GvH clones, some of which appeared first in ileum or blood.

TCRdb's copy holds only in-frame clones and misses some; the assay was immunoSEQ multiplex PCR. The data contain around 88,000 clones, about four fifths of them singletons. Germline assignment: CDR1 SNHLY and CDR2 FYNNEI. The J segment lost 0 bases and the V segment lost 5 bases, leaving 1 base of the junction unmatched. The CDR3 covers 14 residues. Notes on this clone: Antigen: not known.

V usage is TRBV2 and J usage is TRBJ2-7, with 10 bases identical to TRBD2. The clonotype was recovered from a human donor who received an intestinal transplant. The sample in question was unstimulated CD8+ T cells sorted from spleen or lymph node cells, obtained before intestinal transplant. In DNA form, the CDR3 reads TGTGCCAGCAGTTCTAGCGGGAGCTCCTACGAGCAGTACTTC. Translation: CASSSSGSSYEQYF.